This T cell receptor (beta chain) emerged from a study of blood T cell repertoires in COVID-19 (dated by TCRdb to the early 2020s). A note on the overall study: Collaborator samples came from the United States, Italy and Spain and covered acute and convalescent phases of COVID-19. Sample metadata almost always included a de-identified subject ID, COVID-19 status, age in years and sex. The dataset comprised deeply sampled blood TCRbeta repertoires from subjects exposed to, actively infected with, or recovered from COVID-19. The samples were drawn from the first 160 participants of the ongoing ImmuneRACE study and from over a thousand subjects provided by 6 global collaborators. The prospective study material was composed of cDNA or gDNA derived from T cells, B-cell-depleted T cells, or PBMCs. Where available, HLA class I and class II types were obtained from metadata supplied by the sample provider rather than from assay-based typing. A freely available public database, intended as a resource for researchers studying the immune response to SARS-CoV-2, is where the repertoires were released. What the authors observed across the whole study: The amount of clinical and demographic metadata varied by source and participant and was provided uncurated.

After removal of 0 bases from V and 5 bases from J, the junction retains 3 bases not matched to a gene. CDR1 and CDR2, looked up from the germline V gene, are LGHNA and YNFKEQ. Spanning cysteine to phenylalanine, the CDR3 consists of 14 amino acids. Only the CDR3 DNA is retained, 42 bases long and in frame from the first base. As concerns this clone: No cognate antigen has been identified for it. Within one base of it there is no much larger clone, and no base qualities were kept.

The immunoSEQ Assay, a bias-controlled multiplex PCR, was used to amplify TCRbeta CDR3 regions from genomic DNA. The paper's data handling went like this. Nucleated cell counts per sample were estimated from amplification of reference gene primers within the assay. To quantify the absolute abundance of each unique TCRbeta CDR3 rearrangement, sequence reads were collapsed and filtered. For each sample, productive Simpson clonality was calculated as the square root of Simpson's diversity index over productive rearrangements. TCRdb holds this immuneACCESS table with in-frame rearrangements only. Some clones are missing; in checked studies, unresolved V genes explain under half, and the rest has no known cause. V, J and clone size reflect that table, while D and trimming were determined from the DNA. This sample holds 230,000 or so clones; around 90% were observed only once. 2.1% of the sample comes from the top ten.

One collaborating source in Seattle enrolled patients while the patients were actively infected and followed the patients over time throughout the course of disease. Collaborating institutions collected whole blood in K2EDTA tubes following their own protocols. Collaborator samples were shipped for TCRbeta analysis as frozen whole blood, isolated PBMCs, or DNA extracted from either sample type. The chain joins TRBV4-2 to TRBJ2-7; 8 central bases correspond to TRBD1. This clonotype originated in a woman in her sixties with COVID-19, enrolled during active disease. The sequencing sample was made of peripheral blood. The encoded CDR3 is CASSQEGTGNEQYF. DNA sequence: TGTGCCAGCAGCCAAGAAGGGACAGGAAACGAGCAGTACTTC.